The present entry profiles one TCR beta chain with its context. Original handling: Reference gene primer amplification yielded estimated nucleated cell counts. The data were produced by immunoSEQ multiplex PCR, yet TCRdb's version contains in-frame clones alone and is incomplete. That table is the source of V, J and clone size, and D and trimming were worked out from the DNA. The sample consists of about 81,000 clones, almost 85% of them appearing once. This specimen belongs to a study of blood T cell repertoires in COVID-19. This TCR was recovered from a human donor in a cohort sampled during active COVID-19. Specimen: peripheral blood.

CDR3 amino acids: CSASAGGKQETQYF. For the CDR3, the DNA is TGCAGTGCTAGTGCCGGGGGAAAACAAGAGACCCAGTACTTC. The chain links TRBV20-1 to TRBJ2-5; TRBD2 might be the D (6 bases). The CDR3 totals 14 residues. CDR1 is DFQATT, CDR2 SNEGSKA, per germline (reference sequence). V was trimmed by 3 bases and J by 2 bases, leaving 13 bases between them.